These 10 T cell receptor beta chains originate from one sample sequenced in a study of Graves' ophthalmopathy and Graves' hyperthyroidism (dated by TCRdb to the late 2010s). The reads were generated on an Illumina HiSeq 2000. For repertoire sequencing, the TCR beta CDR3 regions were amplified from RNA transcripts. A first-round RT-PCR used HTBI primers with the Qiagen OneStep RT-PCR kit, followed by a second-round multiplex PCR, size selection and purification. The public reads were quality trimmed at Q25 with fastp and then assembled into clones with MiXCR by TCRdb, keeping productive beta chains. Identical CDR3 protein sequences are pooled into one entry, listed with their most common genes and DNA. The sample table lists around 400,000 distinct CDR3 sequences, around 20% of them with a count of one. 3% of the sample rests with the top ten. The sample was peripheral blood. These receptors came from a woman between 18 and 29 years old with stable Graves' hyperthyroidism. Donor details come from another sample of the same person, matched by shared clones.

This clonotype appeared many times. The gene calls are TRBV5-1 and TRBJ1-1; D remains ambiguous. The V and J ends lost 0 bases and 6 bases respectively, with 9 bases between them. This CDR3 is built from 13 residues. CDR1 is SGHRS, CDR2 YFSETQ, per germline. CDR3 DNA sequence: TGCGCCAGCAGCTTGGGTCCTCGGGCTGAAGCTTTCTTT. Protein: CASSLGPRAEAFF.

The chain has TRBV6-2 or TRBV6-3 and TRBJ2-5, with D possibly being TRBD2 (7 bases). With the DNA end fitting TRBJ2-7 better, the J assignment may be wrong. Germline V gives CDR1 MNHEY, CDR2 SVGEGT. The CDR3 covers 15 residues. In DNA, the CDR3 is TGTGCCAGCAGTTGGGGGGGGGCGAGACCCTACGAGCAGTACTTC. Translation gives CASSWGGARPYEQYF.

This clonotype was found a few times. The chain has TRBV11-1 and TRBJ2-7, with TRBD2 as a possible D gene (6 bases). Trimming stripped 5 bases from V and 2 bases from J, with 25 bases between. CDR3 length: 18 residues. CDR1 and CDR2 from the germline V gene are SGHAT and FQDESV (reference sequence). CDR3 region: CASSRDSSSGTGAYEQYF. The CDR3 bases are TGTGCCAGCAGCCGGGACTCCTCGTCGGGGACGGGAGCCTACGAGCAGTACTTC.

The table lists this clonotype with many counts. This rearrangement joins TRBV29-1 to TRBJ2-7, with TRBD2 matching over 11 bases. Germline lookup yields CDR1 SQVTM and CDR2 ANQGSEA. The CDR3 loop spans 14 amino acids. V shed 6 bases and J 3 bases; nucleotides not matched to a gene: 7. In DNA form, the CDR3 reads TGCAGCGTGGGTACTAGCGGGAGTCTCTACGAGCAGTACTTC. It yields the protein CSVGTSGSLYEQYF.

This clonotype was found many times. V is TRBV6-2 or TRBV6-3 and J is TRBJ1-1; a weak D match, TRBD1 (6 bases). The CDR3 length is 14 residues. The germline V gene encodes CDR1 MNHEY and CDR2 SVGEGT. Trimming pared 2 bases from V and 4 bases from J, leaving 11 bases between. DNA for the CDR3: TGTGCCAGCAGTTACGGGGGGGGCCCCACTGAAGCTTTCTTT. Translation: CASSYGGGPTEAFF.

This clonotype was seen many times. In DNA, the CDR3 is TGCAGCGTTGAAGAGGGGGAGGGTCTGCCCCTCCACTTT. Encoded protein: CSVEEGEGLPLHF. The rearrangement links TRBV29-1 to TRBJ1-6; D is perhaps TRBD1 (5 bases). The CDR3 length is 13 residues. Germline-derived CDR1 and CDR2 are SQVTM and ANQGSEA. The V end was cut by 0 bases, the J end by 13 bases, with 13 bases between.

This clonotype was counted ten times or more. The rearrangement links TRBV5-1 to TRBJ2-2; TRBD1 matches 7 bases. V lost 0 bases and J lost 5; bases outside the gene matches: 7. CDR3 length: 16 amino acids. Germline lookup yields CDR1 SGHRS and CDR2 YFSETQ. CDR3 coding DNA: TGCGCCAGCAGCTTGGGAGACAGGGTGAGGACCGGGGAGCTGTTTTTT. Its protein is CASSLGDRVRTGELFF.

This clonotype turned up a few times. The chain is built from TRBV18 and TRBJ1-2; D is perhaps TRBD1 (5 bases). Deletions cut 3 bases from V and 2 bases from J, with 16 bases between. The CDR3 loop spans 16 amino acids. CDR1 and CDR2 (germline): KGHSH, LQKENI. The CDR3 is CASSPRNRRQNYGYTF. CDR3 sequence (DNA): TGTGCCAGCTCACCCCGGAACCGACGACAGAACTATGGCTACACCTTC.

This clonotype occurred many times. The V and J genes are TRBV6-1 and TRBJ1-5, with D uncertain. Per the germline V gene, CDR1 is MNHNS and CDR2 is SASEGT. V dropped 3 bases and J dropped 5 bases, with 5 bases sitting between them. The CDR3 has 12 amino acids. The CDR3 spells CASSERDQPQHF. CDR3 coding DNA: TGTGCCAGCAGTGAGAGGGATCAGCCCCAGCATTTT.

For this clonotype: The junction departs from germline at one end; a sequencing error may be responsible. The genes are TRBV20-1 and TRBJ1-1; D is perhaps TRBD1 (5 bases). CDR1 is DFQATT, CDR2 SNEGSKA, per germline (reference sequence). The CDR3 sequence is 14 residues long. The CDR3 reads CSARLQALNTDAFF. The CDR3 nucleotides are TGCAGTGCAAGGTTACAGGCGTTGAACACTGATGCTTTCTTT.